The 5 T cell receptor beta chains listed next were all sequenced from one sample in a study of OX40 agonist ivuxolimab in advanced cancers. Libraries were constructed by the immunoSEQ multiplex PCR assay. TCRdb retrieved this table from immuneACCESS and kept in-frame rearrangements only. Not all clones are present; in checked studies, unresolved V genes account for under half, and no reason is known for the remainder. The sample contains roughly 32,000 clones, approximately 82% of them found a single time. About 2.5% of the sample goes to the ten largest clones. The sample consisted of CD4+ or CD8+ T cells sorted from blood, taken in a trial of the OX40 agonist ivuxolimab. Every receptor here comes from an adult with an advanced solid tumor such as melanoma, head and neck, liver or kidney cancer.

The chain recombines TRBV6-1 with TRBJ1-3; possibly TRBD1 for D (5 bases). The CDR3 extends over 13 amino acids. The V end was cut by 6 bases, the J end by 4 bases, with 10 bases between. Germline CDR1 is MNHNS and CDR2 is SASEGT. The DNA of the CDR3 is TGTGCCAGCAGAACCGGGACGGGAAACACCATATATTTT. Translation gives CASRTGTGNTIYF.

This clone has only a few counts. The chain uses TRBV2 and TRBJ1-2; D ambiguous. Germline V gene sequence: CDR1 SNHLY, CDR2 FYNNEI. Trimming took 4 bases from V and 5 from J, leaving 14 bases between them. The length of the CDR3 is 14 residues. The CDR3 sequence: CASSVEGSTYGYTF. The CDR3 bases are TGTGCCAGCAGTGTAGAGGGCTCCACGTATGGCTACACCTTC.

The chain employs TRBV11-2 and TRBJ2-1; unclear D gene. Germline CDR1 and CDR2: SGHAT and FQNNGV. Trimming took off 2 bases at V and 6 bases at J, with 5 bases between the two ends. This CDR3 comprises 12 residues. The CDR3 DNA reads TGTGCCAGCAGCTTAATGGGCAATGAGCAGTTCTTC. Protein: CASSLMGNEQFF.

V usage is TRBV4-1 and J usage is TRBJ1-1; the D gene is possibly TRBD1 (5 bases). In germline, CDR1 is MGHRA, CDR2 YSYEKL. The CDR3 spans 16 residues. The germline V and J ends were trimmed by 3 bases and 5 bases, with 19 bases remaining between them. The DNA for the CDR3 is TGCGCCAGCAGCCAGTGGGGTTTGGGGGGTAGGACTGAAGCTTTCTTT. It translates to CASSQWGLGGRTEAFF.

CDR3 nucleotides: TGCGCCAGCAGTGAGCTTCTAGAGGATACGCAGTATTTT. Translated: CASSELLEDTQYF. This rearrangement joins TRBV10-1 to TRBJ2-3; D ambiguous. The CDR3 runs to 13 residues. Between the trimmed V and J ends, which lost 2 bases and 6 bases, there was a span of 9 bases. Looked up from germline, CDR1 is WNHNN and CDR2 is SYGVQD (reference sequence).